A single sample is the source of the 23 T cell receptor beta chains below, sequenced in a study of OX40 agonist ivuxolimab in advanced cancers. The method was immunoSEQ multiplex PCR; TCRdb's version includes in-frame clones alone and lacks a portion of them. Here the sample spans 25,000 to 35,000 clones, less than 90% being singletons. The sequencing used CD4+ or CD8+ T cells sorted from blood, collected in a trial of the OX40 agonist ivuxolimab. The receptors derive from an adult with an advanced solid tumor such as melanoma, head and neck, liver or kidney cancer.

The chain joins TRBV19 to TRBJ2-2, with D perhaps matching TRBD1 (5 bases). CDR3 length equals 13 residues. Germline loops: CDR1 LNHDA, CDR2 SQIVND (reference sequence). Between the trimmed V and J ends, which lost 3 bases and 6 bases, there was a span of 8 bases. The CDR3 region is CASSMGRPGELFF. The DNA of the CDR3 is TGTGCCAGTAGTATGGGGCGACCCGGGGAGCTGTTTTTT.

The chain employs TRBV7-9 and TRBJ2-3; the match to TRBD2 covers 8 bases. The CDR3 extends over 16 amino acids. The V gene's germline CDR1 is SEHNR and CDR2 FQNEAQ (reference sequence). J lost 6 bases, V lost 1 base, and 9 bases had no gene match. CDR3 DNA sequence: TGTGCCAGCAGCTTAGTAATGAGCGGGAGAGTGGATACGCAGTATTTT. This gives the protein CASSLVMSGRVDTQYF.

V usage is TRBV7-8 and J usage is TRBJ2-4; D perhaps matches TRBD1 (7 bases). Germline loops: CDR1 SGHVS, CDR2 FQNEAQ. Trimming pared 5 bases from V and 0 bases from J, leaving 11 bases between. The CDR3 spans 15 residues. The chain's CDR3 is CASSPRGEAKNIQYF. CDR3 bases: TGTGCCAGCAGCCCCAGGGGGGAAGCCAAAAACATTCAGTACTTC. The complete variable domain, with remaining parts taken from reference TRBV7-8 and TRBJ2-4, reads GAGVSQSPRYKVAKRGQDVALRCDPISGHVSLFWYQQALGQGPEFLTYFQNEAQLDKSGLPSDRFFAERPEGSVSTLKIQRTQQEDSAVYLCASSPRGEAKNIQYFGAGTRLSVL.

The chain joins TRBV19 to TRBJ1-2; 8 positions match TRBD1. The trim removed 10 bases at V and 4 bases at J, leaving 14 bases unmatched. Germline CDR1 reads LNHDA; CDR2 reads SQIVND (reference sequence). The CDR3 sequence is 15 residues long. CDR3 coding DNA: TGTGCCACCAGGGGGCGGCAGGGGGCCGGCTATGGCTACACCTTC. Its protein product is CATRGRQGAGYGYTF.

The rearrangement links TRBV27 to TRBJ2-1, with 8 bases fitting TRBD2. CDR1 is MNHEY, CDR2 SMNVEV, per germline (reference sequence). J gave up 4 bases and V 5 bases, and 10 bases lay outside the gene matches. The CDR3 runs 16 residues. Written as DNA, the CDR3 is TGTGCCAGCAGTCCGACCCTAGCGGGTCTGTACAATGAGCAGTTCTTC. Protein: CASSPTLAGLYNEQFF.

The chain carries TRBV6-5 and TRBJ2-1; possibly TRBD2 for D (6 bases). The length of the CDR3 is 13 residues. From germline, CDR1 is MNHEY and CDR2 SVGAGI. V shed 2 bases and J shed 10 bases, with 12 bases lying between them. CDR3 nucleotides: TGTGCCAGCAGTTACAGGGCGGGAATGGAGCAGTTCTTC. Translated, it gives CASSYRAGMEQFF.

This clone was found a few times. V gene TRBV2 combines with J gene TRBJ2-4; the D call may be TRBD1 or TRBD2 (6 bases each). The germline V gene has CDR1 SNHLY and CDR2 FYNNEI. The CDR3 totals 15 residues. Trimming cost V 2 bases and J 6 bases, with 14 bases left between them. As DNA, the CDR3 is TGTGCCAGCAGTGAATCCGGGGGCTTGGCAAACATTCAGTACTTC. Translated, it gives CASSESGGLANIQYF.

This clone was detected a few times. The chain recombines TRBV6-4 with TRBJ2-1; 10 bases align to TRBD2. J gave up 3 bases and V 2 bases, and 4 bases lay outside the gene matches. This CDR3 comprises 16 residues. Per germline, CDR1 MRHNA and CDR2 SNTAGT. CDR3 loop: CASSDLLAGDYNEQFF. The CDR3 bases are TGTGCCAGCAGTGACCTTCTAGCGGGGGACTACAATGAGCAGTTCTTC.

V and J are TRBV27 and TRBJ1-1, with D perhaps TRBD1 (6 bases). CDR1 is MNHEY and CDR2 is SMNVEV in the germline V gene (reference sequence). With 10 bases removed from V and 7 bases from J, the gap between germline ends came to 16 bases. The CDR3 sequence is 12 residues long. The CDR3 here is CATSGAMGEAFF. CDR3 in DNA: TGTGCCACCTCGGGGGCTATGGGTGAAGCTTTCTTT.

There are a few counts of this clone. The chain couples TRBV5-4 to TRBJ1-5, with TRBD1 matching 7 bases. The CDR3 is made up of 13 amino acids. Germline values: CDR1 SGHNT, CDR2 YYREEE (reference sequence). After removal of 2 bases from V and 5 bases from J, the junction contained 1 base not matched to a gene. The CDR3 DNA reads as TGTGCCAGCAGCTTAGGGGGCGATCAGCCCCAGCATTTT. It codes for CASSLGGDQPQHF.

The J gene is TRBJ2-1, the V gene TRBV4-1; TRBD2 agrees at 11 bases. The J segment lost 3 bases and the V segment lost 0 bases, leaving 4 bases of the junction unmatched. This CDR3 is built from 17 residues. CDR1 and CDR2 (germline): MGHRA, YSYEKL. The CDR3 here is CASSQDRTSGYYNEQFF. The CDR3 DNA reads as TGCGCCAGCAGCCAAGATAGGACTAGCGGGTACTACAATGAGCAGTTCTTC.

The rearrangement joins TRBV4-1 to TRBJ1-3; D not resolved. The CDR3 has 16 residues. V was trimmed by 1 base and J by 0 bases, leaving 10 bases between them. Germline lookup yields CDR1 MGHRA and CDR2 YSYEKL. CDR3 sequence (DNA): TGCGCCAGCAGCCAAGCGTCAACACCCTCTGGAAACACCATATATTTT. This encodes CASSQASTPSGNTIYF.

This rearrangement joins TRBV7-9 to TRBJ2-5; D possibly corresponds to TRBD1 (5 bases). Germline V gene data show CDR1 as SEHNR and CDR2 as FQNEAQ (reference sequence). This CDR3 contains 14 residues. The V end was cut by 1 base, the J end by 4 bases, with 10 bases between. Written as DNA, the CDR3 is TGTGCCAGCAGCTTAGTAGGGCAGGGAGAGACCCAGTACTTC. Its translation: CASSLVGQGETQYF.

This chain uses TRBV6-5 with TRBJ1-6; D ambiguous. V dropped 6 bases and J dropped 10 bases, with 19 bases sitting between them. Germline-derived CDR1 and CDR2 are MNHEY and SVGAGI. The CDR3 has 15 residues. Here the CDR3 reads CASSPDGGEGSPLHF. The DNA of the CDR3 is TGTGCCAGCAGCCCCGACGGCGGGGAAGGATCACCCCTCCACTTT.

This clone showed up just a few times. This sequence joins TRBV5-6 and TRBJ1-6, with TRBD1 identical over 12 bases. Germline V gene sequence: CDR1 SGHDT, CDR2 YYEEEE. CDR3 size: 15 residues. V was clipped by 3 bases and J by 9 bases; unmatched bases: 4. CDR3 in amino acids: CASSSGTGGGSPLHF. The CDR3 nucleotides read TGTGCCAGCAGCTCGGGGACAGGGGGCGGTTCACCCCTCCACTTT.

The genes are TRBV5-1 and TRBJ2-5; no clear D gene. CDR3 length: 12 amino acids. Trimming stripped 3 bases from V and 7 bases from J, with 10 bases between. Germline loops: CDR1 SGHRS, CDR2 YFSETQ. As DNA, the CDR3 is TGCGCCAGCAGCTCCGGAGTGGGGACCCAGTACTTC. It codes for CASSSGVGTQYF.

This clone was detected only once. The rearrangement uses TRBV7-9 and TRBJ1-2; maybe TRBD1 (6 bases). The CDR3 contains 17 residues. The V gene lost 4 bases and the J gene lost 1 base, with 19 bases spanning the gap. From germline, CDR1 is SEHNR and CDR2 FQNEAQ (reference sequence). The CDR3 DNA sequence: TGTGCCAGCAGCTCCTCCTTTTCCGGACAGAATAACTATGGCTACACCTTC. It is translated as CASSSSFSGQNNYGYTF.

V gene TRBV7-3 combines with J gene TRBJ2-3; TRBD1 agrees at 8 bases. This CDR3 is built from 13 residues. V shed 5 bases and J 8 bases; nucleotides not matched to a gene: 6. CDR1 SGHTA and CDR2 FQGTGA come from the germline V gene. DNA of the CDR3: TGTGCCAGCAGCCTGACAGGGGCTGGTACGCAGTATTTT. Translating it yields CASSLTGAGTQYF.

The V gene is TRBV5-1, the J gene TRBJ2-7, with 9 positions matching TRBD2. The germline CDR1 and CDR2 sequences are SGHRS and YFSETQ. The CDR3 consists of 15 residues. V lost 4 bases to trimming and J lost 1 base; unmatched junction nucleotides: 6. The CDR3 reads CASSPDLAGSYEQYF. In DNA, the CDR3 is TGCGCCAGCAGCCCGGACCTAGCGGGGTCCTACGAGCAGTACTTC.

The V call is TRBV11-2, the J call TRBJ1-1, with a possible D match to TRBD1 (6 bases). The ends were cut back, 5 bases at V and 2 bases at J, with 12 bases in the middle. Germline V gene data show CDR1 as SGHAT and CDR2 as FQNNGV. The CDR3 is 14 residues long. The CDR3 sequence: CASSAEGGNTEAFF. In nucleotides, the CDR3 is TGTGCCAGCAGCGCTGAGGGGGGTAACACTGAAGCTTTCTTT.

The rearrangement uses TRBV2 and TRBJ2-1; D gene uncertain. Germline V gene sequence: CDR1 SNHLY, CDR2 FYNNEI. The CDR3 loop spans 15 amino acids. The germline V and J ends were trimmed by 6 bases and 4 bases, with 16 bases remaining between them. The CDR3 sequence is CASSPPGGVYNEQFF. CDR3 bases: TGTGCCAGCAGCCCTCCGGGTGGAGTATACAATGAGCAGTTCTTC.

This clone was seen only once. For the CDR3, the DNA is TGTGCCAGCAGCCAGTTGAGCACTGAAGCTTTCTTT. Protein sequence: CASSQLSTEAFF. This chain connects TRBV11-2 to TRBJ1-1; the D is unclear. Trimming shortened V by 5 bases and J by 4 bases, and 8 bases separated the two germline ends. Germline CDR1 SGHAT, CDR2 FQNNGV. CDR3 length: 12 residues. The full variable domain, completed using reference TRBV11-2 and TRBJ1-1, is EAGVAQSPRYKIIEKRQSVAFWCNPISGHATLYWYQQILGQGPKLLIQFQNNGVVDDSQLPKDRFSAERLKGVDSTLKIQPAKLEDSAVYLCASSQLSTEAFFGQGTRLTVV.

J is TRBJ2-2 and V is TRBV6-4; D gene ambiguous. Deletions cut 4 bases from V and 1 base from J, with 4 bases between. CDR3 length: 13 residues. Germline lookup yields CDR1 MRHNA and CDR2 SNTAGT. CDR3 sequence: CASSGGNTGELFF. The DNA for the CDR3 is TGTGCCAGCAGTGGTGGGAACACCGGGGAGCTGTTTTTT.